The rows below give T cell receptor beta chains drawn from one sample of a study of PD-1 blockade in classical Hodgkin lymphoma. Here immunoSEQ multiplex PCR was the method, and the copy in TCRdb shows in-frame clones only, minus some. The data hold more than 25,000 clones, with approximately 70% observed a single time. Sequenced here: peripheral blood mononuclear cells (PBMCs), sampled before the second cycle of nivolumab. Receptors originate from a human donor with classical Hodgkin lymphoma. Both conserved end residues are part of each CDR3. D genes are given only for firm matches. Expanded clones get a size class; other rows say once, few or many, or leave the size out.

D	V	size	J	CDR3	DNA
NA	TRBV5-4	NA	TRBJ2-5	CASSFGGGAGETQYF	TGTGCCAGCAGCTTTGGAGGGGGGGCGGGAGAGACCCAGTACTTC
TRBD2	TRBV30	once	TRBJ2-5	CAWSVGSGGAWETQYF	TGTGCCTGGAGTGTAGGTAGCGGGGGGGCCTGGGAGACCCAGTACTTC
TRBD1	TRBV6-6	NA	TRBJ2-1	CASRDREYNEQFF	TGTGCCAGCCGGGACAGGGAGTACAATGAGCAGTTCTTC
TRBD2	TRBV7-3	NA	TRBJ2-3	CASSLSGLAGGDTQYF	TGTGCCAGCAGCTTATCGGGACTAGCGGGAGGGGATACGCAGTATTTT
NA	TRBV28	NA	TRBJ2-3	CASSPYGEWYTQYF	TGTGCCAGCAGTCCCTACGGGGAATGGTATACGCAGTATTTT
TRBD2	TRBV9	NA	TRBJ2-3	CASSDGGALTDTQYF	TGTGCCAGCAGCGACGGGGGGGCCTTAACAGATACGCAGTATTTT
NA	TRBV30	NA	TRBJ2-1	CAWSVTPGPYNEQFF	TGTGCCTGGAGTGTAACCCCGGGCCCCTACAATGAGCAGTTCTTC
TRBD2	TRBV7-2	NA	TRBJ2-3	CASSLGQRGGADTQYF	TGTGCCAGCAGCTTAGGTCAGCGGGGGGGCGCAGATACGCAGTATTTT
NA	TRBV7-8	few	TRBJ1-1	CASSSNRDRQNTEAFF	TGTGCCAGCAGCTCGAACCGAGACAGGCAGAACACTGAAGCTTTCTTT
TRBD2	TRBV5-3	NA	TRBJ2-1	CARSLSSASGSGNEQFF	TGTGCCAGAAGCTTGTCGTCGGCTAGCGGGAGTGGAAATGAGCAGTTCTTC
NA	TRBV2	NA	TRBJ1-4	CASSGGISPIEKLFF	TGTGCCAGCAGTGGTGGGATTAGCCCCATTGAAAAACTGTTTTTT
NA	TRBV18	NA	TRBJ2-7	CASSPPGLWDEQYF	TGTGCCAGCTCACCACCTGGTCTTTGGGACGAGCAGTACTTC
TRBD2	TRBV4-3	NA	TRBJ2-4	CASSPEAAGGSKNIQYF	TGCGCCAGCAGCCCCGAGGCGGCGGGAGGAAGTAAAAACATTCAGTACTTC
NA	TRBV2	NA	TRBJ2-2	CASGGLMGTGELFF	TGTGCCAGCGGGGGGCTTATGGGCACCGGGGAGCTGTTTTTT
NA	TRBV28	NA	TRBJ2-1	CASSFMAVYNEQFF	TGTGCCAGCAGTTTCATGGCTGTGTACAATGAGCAGTTCTTC
NA	TRBV15	NA	TRBJ2-3	CATSVNSRGTDTQYF	TGTGCCACCAGCGTTAATTCCAGGGGCACAGATACGCAGTATTTT
TRBD1	TRBV6-5	few	TRBJ1-1	CASSYSTGGLTTEAFF	TGTGCCAGCAGTTACTCGACAGGGGGCCTGACCACTGAAGCTTTCTTT
NA	TRBV7-9	few	TRBJ1-1	CASSPRDGNTEAFF	TGTGCCAGCAGCCCACGGGACGGGAACACTGAAGCTTTCTTT
NA	TRBV5-1	NA	TRBJ1-4	CASSWTARANEKLFF	TGCGCCAGCAGCTGGACCGCTCGGGCTAATGAAAAACTGTTTTTT
NA	TRBV7-2	NA	TRBJ2-5	CASSLGQQETQYF	TGTGCCAGCAGCTTAGGCCAGCAAGAGACCCAGTACTTC
TRBD2	TRBV13	few	TRBJ2-1	CASSLGYSLAGGDEQFF	TGTGCCAGCAGCTTAGGGTATTCGCTAGCGGGAGGGGATGAGCAGTTCTTC
TRBD2	TRBV7-9	NA	TRBJ2-3	CASSFGGVTDTQYF	TGTGCCAGCAGCTTCGGGGGGGTCACAGATACGCAGTATTTT
TRBD1	TRBV6-6	few	TRBJ2-2	CASSTGGKNTGELFF	TGTGCCAGCAGCACAGGGGGCAAGAACACCGGGGAGCTGTTTTTT
NA	TRBV18	NA	TRBJ1-4	CASSPPTGGNEKLFF	TGTGCCAGCTCACCACCGACCGGGGGCAATGAAAAACTGTTTTTT
TRBD1	TRBV5-1	large	TRBJ1-1	CASREGAGEAFF	TGCGCCAGCAGGGAGGGGGCGGGTGAAGCTTTCTTT
NA	TRBV6-1	NA	TRBJ1-5	CACRQGTQPQHF	TGTGCCTGTCGGCAGGGCACTCAGCCCCAGCATTTT
TRBD2	TRBV7-3	NA	TRBJ2-5	CASSPGGRGETQYF	TGTGCCAGCAGCCCTGGCGGGAGGGGAGAGACCCAGTACTTC
NA	TRBV18	NA	TRBJ1-1	CASSPHGGGTEAFF	TGTGCCAGCTCACCTCACGGGGGGGGGACTGAAGCTTTCTTT
NA	TRBV27	few	TRBJ1-5	CASRSQGVSNQPQHF	TGTGCCAGCAGGTCGCAGGGTGTAAGCAATCAGCCCCAGCATTTT
TRBD1	TRBV5-1	NA	TRBJ1-3	CASNPGQGNTIYF	TGCGCCAGCAACCCGGGACAGGGGAACACCATATATTTT
TRBD1	TRBV28	once	TRBJ2-6	CASSREGQASGANVLTF	TGTGCCAGCAGCCGCGAAGGACAGGCCTCTGGGGCCAACGTCCTGACTTTC
NA	TRBV4-2	few	TRBJ2-2	CASSRSWTGNTGELFF	TGTGCCAGCAGCCGAAGTTGGACGGGCAACACCGGGGAGCTGTTTTTT
NA	TRBV29-1	NA	TRBJ1-1	CSARRVGTEAFF	TGCAGCGCCCGCCGGGTAGGCACTGAAGCTTTCTTT
NA	TRBV7-9	NA	TRBJ1-6	CASGSLGQGQSPLHF	TGTGCCAGCGGGAGCCTTGGGCAGGGGCAATCACCCCTCCACTTT